This T cell receptor beta chain was documented in a study of neurological immune-mediated disorders. This clonotype was counted at least ten times. The CDR3 totals 15 residues. Germline V lookup: CDR1 LNHNV, CDR2 YYDKDF (reference sequence). Deletions cut 4 bases from V and 2 bases from J, with 12 bases between. TCRdb processed the 5' RACE reads anew with MiXCR; each CDR3 protein has one entry. The sample shows more than 50,000 distinct CDR3 sequences, less than 5.5% of them seen only once. What was sequenced was PBMCs. The source is a woman aged 30 to 39 with multiple sclerosis. V gene TRBV15 combines with J gene TRBJ2-4, with D possibly TRBD2 on 6 matching bases. CDR3 bases: TGTGCCACCAGCACCCGGGACTCCTCCAAAAACATTCAGTACTTC. Translation: CATSTRDSSKNIQYF.